Shown below are 14 T cell receptor beta chains from a single sample sequenced in a study of cytomegalovirus exposure and HLA in healthy donors. Using immunoSEQ multiplex PCR, the repertoire was profiled, and TCRdb retains in-frame clones only, with some absent. The repertoire consists of 45,000 to 65,000 clones, with about 92% occurring once and the leading ten covering 7.5% to 9.5%. Sample: PBMCs. The receptor source for this set is a woman under 30 in good health and CMV-seropositive.

V and J are TRBV11-2 and TRBJ1-3, with 8 bases fitting TRBD1. This CDR3 spans 15 amino acids. V was pared by 5 bases and J by 3 bases, with 6 bases of the junction left unmatched. Germline values: CDR1 SGHAT, CDR2 FQNNGV. CDR3 nucleotides: TGTGCCAGCAGCGTTACAGGGGGTAGTGGAAACACCATATATTTT. Translated, it gives CASSVTGGSGNTIYF.

This chain uses TRBV27 with TRBJ1-6; D is undetermined. This CDR3 is 14 amino acids long. Looked up from germline, CDR1 is MNHEY and CDR2 is SMNVEV (reference sequence). The V gene lost 5 bases and the J gene lost 4 bases, with 9 bases spanning the gap. The CDR3 DNA is TGTGCCAGCAGTCGTCAGCGGTATAATTCACCCCTCCACTTT. This codes for CASSRQRYNSPLHF.

In DNA, the CDR3 is TGTGCCACAAAGACAGGGACCCAGCCCCAGCATTTT. Residues: CATKTGTQPQHF. This chain links TRBV19 with TRBJ1-5, with 7 bases identical to TRBD1. The CDR3 is 12 amino acids. The V gene end was trimmed by 10 bases and the J gene end by 7 bases; junction bases not matched to a gene: 7. Germline CDR1 reads LNHDA; CDR2 reads SQIVND (reference sequence).

The rearrangement uses TRBV4-1 and TRBJ2-2; perhaps TRBD1 as D (6 bases). Germline CDR1 and CDR2: MGHRA and YSYEKL. V was shortened by 2 bases and J by 1 base, with 14 bases between the two germline ends. CDR3 length equals 17 residues. Here the CDR3 reads CASSQIPGTMNTGELFF. DNA of the CDR3: TGCGCCAGCAGCCAAATACCCGGGACAATGAACACCGGGGAGCTGTTTTTT.

This clone was seen a single time. This sequence joins TRBV5-1 and TRBJ1-2; TRBD1 aligns across 7 bases. Germline assignment: CDR1 SGHRS and CDR2 YFSETQ. The CDR3 sequence is 19 residues long. V lost 0 bases, J lost 4 bases, and 18 bases stayed unmatched. The CDR3, as DNA: TGCGCCAGCAGCTTGGCCGTCTCCAGGGGGAGTGTTGGGGCCTATGGCTACACCTTC. Amino acid sequence: CASSLAVSRGSVGAYGYTF.

The chain couples TRBV5-8 to TRBJ2-3; no definite D call. The CDR3 length is 12 residues. V was shortened by 4 bases and J by 2 bases, with 5 bases between the two germline ends. Germline assignment: CDR1 SGHTS and CDR2 YDEGEE. In DNA, the CDR3 is TGTGCCAGCAGCCAGAACACAGATACGCAGTATTTT. Encoded protein: CASSQNTDTQYF.

The chain has TRBV5-1 and TRBJ2-2; D might be TRBD2 (6 bases). Germline V lookup: CDR1 SGHRS, CDR2 YFSETQ. The CDR3 is made up of 14 amino acids. V lost 4 bases and J 0 bases, leaving 7 bases between the germline ends. The DNA for the CDR3 is TGCGCCAGCAGCAGGGAGGCGAACACCGGGGAGCTGTTTTTT. This gives the protein CASSREANTGELFF.

This clone was counted a few times. J is TRBJ2-6 and V is TRBV6-4; D not resolved. With 9 bases removed from V and 0 bases from J, the gap between germline ends came to 9 bases. CDR1 and CDR2 from the germline V gene are MRHNA and SNTAGT. The CDR3 covers 14 residues. The CDR3 reads CASRTDSGANVLTF. CDR3 in DNA: TGTGCCAGTCGTACAGACTCTGGGGCCAACGTCCTGACTTTC.

J is TRBJ2-1 and V is TRBV4-3, with D maybe TRBD1 (6 bases). Germline V gene sequence: CDR1 LGHNA, CDR2 YSLEER. This CDR3 comprises 17 residues. The V end lost 0 bases, the J end lost 3 bases, and 15 bases lay between the germline ends. DNA of the CDR3: TGCGCCAGCAGCCAAGATAGAACAGGGCTTTTCTACAATGAGCAGTTCTTC. This sequence encodes CASSQDRTGLFYNEQFF.

The J gene is TRBJ1-3, the V gene TRBV5-1, with D tentatively TRBD1 (6 bases). The ends were cut back, 0 bases at V and 9 bases at J, with 13 bases in the middle. The CDR3 covers 14 residues. The germline V gene has CDR1 SGHRS and CDR2 YFSETQ. In DNA form, the CDR3 reads TGCGCCAGCAGCTTGGGACAGGACTCCAGCACCATATATTTT. Translation gives CASSLGQDSSTIYF.

The rearrangement joins TRBV19 to TRBJ2-7; possible D gene TRBD1, 5 bases. From germline, CDR1 is LNHDA and CDR2 SQIVND (reference sequence). V lost 5 bases to trimming and J lost 0 bases, with 8 bases between them. This CDR3 comprises 13 residues. CDR3 in amino acids: CASSVQGSYEQYF. The CDR3 coding sequence is TGTGCCAGTAGTGTTCAGGGCTCCTACGAGCAGTACTTC. Combining the CDR3 with reference TRBV19 and TRBJ2-7 gives the whole variable domain DGGITQSPKYLFRKEGQNVTLSCEQNLNHDAMYWYRQDPGQGLRLIYYSQIVNDFQKGDIAEGYSVSREKKESFPLTVTSAQKNPTAFYLCASSVQGSYEQYFGPGTRLTVT.

J is TRBJ2-7 and V is TRBV6-1; possible D gene TRBD1, 7 bases. The V gene lost 3 bases and the J gene lost 3 bases, with 12 bases spanning the gap. The CDR3 loop spans 14 amino acids. Germline assignment: CDR1 MNHNS and CDR2 SASEGT. The CDR3: CASSDRGDFYEQYF. The CDR3 DNA is TGTGCCAGCAGTGACAGGGGGGACTTCTACGAGCAGTACTTC.

The V call is TRBV30, the J call TRBJ2-7, with D maybe TRBD1 (6 bases). The germline V gene has CDR1 GTSNPN and CDR2 SVGIG (reference sequence). The V and J ends lost 2 bases and 2 bases respectively, with 13 bases between them. The CDR3 loop spans 14 amino acids. The CDR3 nucleotides are TGTGCCTGGAGTAGGCAGGGGATGACCTACGAGCAGTACTTC. Translated: CAWSRQGMTYEQYF.

V gene TRBV5-1 combines with J gene TRBJ1-6; TRBD1 agrees at 7 bases. The V gene end was trimmed by 8 bases and the J gene end by 3 bases; junction bases not matched to a gene: 2. The CDR3 sequence is 13 residues long. In germline, CDR1 is SGHRS, CDR2 YFSETQ. The DNA for the CDR3 is TGCGCCAGTAGGGACAGCTATAATTCACCCCTCCACTTT. It encodes CASRDSYNSPLHF.